This passage covers 6 T cell receptor beta chains from one sample sequenced in a study of early T cells in non-severe SARS-CoV-2 infection (TCRdb year 2021). Library generation was performed with 5' RACE. For sequencing, a NextSeq 500 was employed. The public reads were reprocessed in TCRdb via fastp at Q25 and MiXCR, keeping in-frame beta chains. One record per CDR3 amino acid sequence lists the most common genes and DNA. The sample table lists roughly 90,000 distinct CDR3 sequences, around 15% of them with a count of one. The ten biggest clones cover roughly 6% of the sample. The specimen was whole blood. The receptors originated from an adult who was a healthcare worker with PCR-confirmed SARS-CoV-2 infection or an uninfected control (not recorded which).

At least ten counts were recorded for this clonotype. The V gene is TRBV29-1, the J gene TRBJ2-1; TRBD2 might be the D (5 bases). The germline CDR1 and CDR2 sequences are SQVTM and ANQGSEA. The CDR3 consists of 11 residues. With 1 base removed from V and 7 bases from J, the gap between germline ends came to 5 bases. DNA for the CDR3: TGCAGCGTTGAAGCGGGAAATGAGCAGTTCTTC. Protein product: CSVEAGNEQFF.

This clonotype has just a few counts. The V gene is TRBV28, the J gene TRBJ2-7; TRBD2 aligns across 7 bases. The CDR3 is made up of 14 amino acids. V trimming: 5 bases; J trimming: 2 bases; junction bases outside the gene matches: 6. Per the germline V gene, CDR1 is MDHEN and CDR2 is SYDVKM. The CDR3 nucleotides are TGTGCCAGCAGTATCCCAGGGACTACCTACGAGCAGTACTTC. As protein: CASSIPGTTYEQYF.

The chain carries TRBV20-1 and TRBJ1-1; no reliable D call. The germline V gene encodes CDR1 DFQATT and CDR2 SNEGSKA (reference sequence). There are 10 residues in the CDR3. V lost 3 bases to trimming and J lost 7 bases, with 6 bases between them. CDR3 amino acids: CSASQVEAFF. The DNA of the CDR3 is TGCAGTGCTAGCCAGGTTGAAGCTTTCTTT.

The chain links TRBV7-2 to TRBJ1-6; D is unclear. This CDR3 comprises 15 residues. Germline CDR1 and CDR2: SGHTA and FQGNSA. V gave up 3 bases and J gave up 2 bases, with 8 bases separating them. CDR3 amino acids: CASSFGGTYNSPLHF. The DNA for the CDR3 is TGTGCCAGCAGCTTCGGAGGCACCTATAATTCACCCCTCCACTTT.

This chain connects TRBV11-1 to TRBJ2-1, with D uncertain. The V gene lost 4 bases and the J gene lost 7 bases, with 14 bases spanning the gap. The germline V gene encodes CDR1 SGHAT and CDR2 FQDESV (reference sequence). This CDR3 region has 14 residues. CDR3 DNA sequence: TGTGCCAGCAGCTACGCGACGGTTTTGAATGAGCAGTTCTTC. Translating it yields CASSYATVLNEQFF.

The J gene is TRBJ1-4, the V gene TRBV28; no firm D call. Per germline, CDR1 MDHEN and CDR2 SYDVKM. This CDR3 is 16 amino acids long. Trimming stripped 3 bases from V and 0 bases from J, with 11 bases between. This CDR3 is CASSFEGLATNEKLFF. CDR3 nucleotide sequence: TGTGCCAGCAGTTTTGAGGGTTTAGCAACTAATGAAAAACTGTTTTTT. Looking up the rest from reference TRBV28 and TRBJ1-4 gives the full variable domain: DVKVTQSSRYLVKRTGEKVFLECVQDMDHENMFWYRQDPGLGLRLIYFSYDVKMKEKGDIPEGYSVSREKKERFSLILESASTNQTSMYLCASSFEGLATNEKLFFGSGTQLSVL.